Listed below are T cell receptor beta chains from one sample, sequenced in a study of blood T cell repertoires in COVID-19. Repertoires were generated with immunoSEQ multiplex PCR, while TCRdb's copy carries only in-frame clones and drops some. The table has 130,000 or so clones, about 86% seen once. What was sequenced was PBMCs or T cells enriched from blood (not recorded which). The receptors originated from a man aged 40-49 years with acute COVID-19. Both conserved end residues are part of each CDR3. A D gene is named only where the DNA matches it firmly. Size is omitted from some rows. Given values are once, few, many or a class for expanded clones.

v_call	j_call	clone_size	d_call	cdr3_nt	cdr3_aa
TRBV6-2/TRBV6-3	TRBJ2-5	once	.	TGTGCCAGCAGTTCGTGGACTGAAGAACAAGAGACCCAGTACTTC	CASSSWTEEQETQYF
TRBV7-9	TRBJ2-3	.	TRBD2	TGTGCCAGCAGCTTAGGCGCGGGGGGGCCTCCAGATACGCAGTATTTT	CASSLGAGGPPDTQYF
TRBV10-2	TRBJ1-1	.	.	TGCGCCAGCAGTGAGGGGCTACGTGAAGCTTTCTTT	CASSEGLREAFF
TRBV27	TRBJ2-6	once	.	TGTGCCAGCGGGACACCTGGGGCCAACGTCCTGACTTTC	CASGTPGANVLTF
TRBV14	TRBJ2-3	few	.	TGTGCCAGCAGCCATCAGAGGGCGGCAGATACGCAGTATTTT	CASSHQRAADTQYF
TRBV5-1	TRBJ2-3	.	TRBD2	TGCGCCAGCAGCTTGGGACTAGCGGAGACAGATACGCAGTATTTT	CASSLGLAETDTQYF
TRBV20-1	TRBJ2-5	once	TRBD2	TGCAGTGCTAGTCGACTAGCGGGGGCGGAGACCCAGTACTTC	CSASRLAGAETQYF
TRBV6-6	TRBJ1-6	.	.	TGTGCCAGCAGTCCTCAGGGGAATTCACCCCTCCACTTT	CASSPQGNSPLHF
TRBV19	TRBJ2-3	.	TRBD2	TGTGCCAGTAGCGCTAGCGGGGGTACAGATACGCAGTATTTT	CASSASGGTDTQYF
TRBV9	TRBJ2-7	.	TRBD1	TGTGCCAGCAGCGGGTCAGGGGGCGCAGGAAGAGAGCAGTACTTC	CASSGSGGAGREQYF
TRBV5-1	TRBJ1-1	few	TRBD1	TGCGCCAGCAGAGCTATGGACAGGGAACGGAGTGAAGCTTTCTTT	CASRAMDRERSEAFF
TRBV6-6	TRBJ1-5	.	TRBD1	TGTGCCAGCAGCTCGACAGGGGGTCAGCCCCAGCATTTT	CASSSTGGQPQHF
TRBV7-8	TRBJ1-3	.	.	TGTGCCAGCAGCTTAGAGACAGCACACTCTGGAAACACCATATATTTT	CASSLETAHSGNTIYF
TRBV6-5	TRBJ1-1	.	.	TGTGCCAGCAGTCCCTGGAAGGCGACGAACACGGGAGCTTTCTTT	CASSPWKATNTGAFF
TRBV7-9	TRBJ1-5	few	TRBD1	TGTGCCAGCAGACCCTTGGACAGGCACAATCAGCCCCAGCATTTT	CASRPLDRHNQPQHF
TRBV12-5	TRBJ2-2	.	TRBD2	TGTGCTAGTGGTTTGCCTTCGGGGCGGGAGGGCCAAGGGGAGCTGTTTTTT	CASGLPSGREGQGELFF
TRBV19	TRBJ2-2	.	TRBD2	TGTGCCAGTACCCCCGACAGCGGGAGGGGGACCGGGGAGCTGTTTTTT	CASTPDSGRGTGELFF
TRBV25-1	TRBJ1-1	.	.	TGTGCCAGCAGGGCATCGAACACTGAAGCTTTCTTT	CASRASNTEAFF
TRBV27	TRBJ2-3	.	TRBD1	TGTGCCAGCAGGGACAGGTACACAGATACGCAGTATTTT	CASRDRYTDTQYF
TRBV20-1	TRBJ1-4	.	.	TGCAGTGCGGCCTTTAATGAAAAACTGTTTTTT	CSAAFNEKLFF
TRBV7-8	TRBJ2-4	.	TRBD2	TGTGCCAGCAGCGCCTCGACCGGGACTAGCGGGGTGGAGTACTTC	CASSASTGTSGVEYF
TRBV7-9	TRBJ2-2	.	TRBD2	TGTGCCAGCAGCTTAAGGCTAGCGGGGGGCACCGGGGAGCTGTTTTTT	CASSLRLAGGTGELFF
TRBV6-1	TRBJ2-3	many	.	TGTGCCAGCAGTGAGGGGGCTAGCACAGATACGCAGTATTTT	CASSEGASTDTQYF
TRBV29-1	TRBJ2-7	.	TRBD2	TGCAGCGTTCTGACTAGCGGCTACGAGCAGTACTTC	CSVLTSGYEQYF
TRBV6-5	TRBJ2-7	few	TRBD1	TGTGCCAGCAATATAGGGACAGGGGGCAACGAGCAGTACTTC	CASNIGTGGNEQYF
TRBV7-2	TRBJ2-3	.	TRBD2	TGTGCCAGCAGCTTAAATTCAGCGGGAATCACAGATACGCAGTATTTT	CASSLNSAGITDTQYF
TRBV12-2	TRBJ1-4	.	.	TGTGCAAGTCGAAACAGTAATGAAAAACTGTTTTTT	CASRNSNEKLFF
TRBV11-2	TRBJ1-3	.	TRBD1	TGTGCCAGCAGCCGCCCCAGCGGGACAGGGGGTTTAAACACCATATATTTT	CASSRPSGTGGLNTIYF
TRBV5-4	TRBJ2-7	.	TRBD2	TGTGCCAGCCGCTCGGGGGGGGATACCTACGAGCAGTACTTC	CASRSGGDTYEQYF
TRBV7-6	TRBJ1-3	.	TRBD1	TGTGCCAGCAGCCTGACGGGACAGAACTTCGCTAACACCATATATTTT	CASSLTGQNFANTIYF
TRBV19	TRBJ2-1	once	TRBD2	TGTGCCAGTAGTATTCGCACCGGGACTAGCGGATACAATGAGCAGTTCTTC	CASSIRTGTSGYNEQFF
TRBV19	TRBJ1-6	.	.	TGTGCCAGTAGTATAAATGGGGCAGGGCTGAATTCACCCCTCCACTTT	CASSINGAGLNSPLHF
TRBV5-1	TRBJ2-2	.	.	TGCGCCAGCAGCTTGGGGGCTAGCCGTGGCACCGGGGAGCTGTTTTTT	CASSLGASRGTGELFF
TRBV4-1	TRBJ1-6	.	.	TGCGCCAGCAGCCAAGCGTTAGAGTCTAATTCACCCCTCCACTTT	CASSQALESNSPLHF
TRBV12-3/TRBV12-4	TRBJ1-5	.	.	TGTGCCAGCAGTCGACAGTACAATCAGCCCCAGCATTTT	CASSRQYNQPQHF
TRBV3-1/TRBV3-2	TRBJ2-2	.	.	TGTGCCAGCAGCTTCCGGGGGAACCTGAACACCGGGGAGCTGTTTTTT	CASSFRGNLNTGELFF
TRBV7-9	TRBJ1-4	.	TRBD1	TGTGCCAGCAGCCCGGGACAGGCAACTAATGAAAAACTGTTTTTT	CASSPGQATNEKLFF
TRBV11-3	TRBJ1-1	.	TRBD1	TGTGCCAGCAGCTCATCTCAGGGGGGGAACACTGAAGCTTTCTTT	CASSSSQGGNTEAFF
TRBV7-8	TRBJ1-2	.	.	TGTGCCAGCAGCTTGGGACTGGCGAACTATGGCTACACCTTC	CASSLGLANYGYTF
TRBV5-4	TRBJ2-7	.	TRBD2	TGTGCCAGCAGCAACGGTCGGGAGGAGTACGAGCAGTACTTC	CASSNGREEYEQYF
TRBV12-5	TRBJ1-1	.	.	TGTGCTAGTGGAAGGGGTGGCACTGAAGCTTTCTTT	CASGRGGTEAFF
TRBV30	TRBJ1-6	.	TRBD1	TGTGCCTGGAGTGCCCCGGCAGGGGGCAATTTCTTCTATAATTCACCCCTCCACTTT	CAWSAPAGGNFFYNSPLHF
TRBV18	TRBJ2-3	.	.	TGTGCCAGCTCACCACGGGCACGGGATACGCAGTATTTT	CASSPRARDTQYF
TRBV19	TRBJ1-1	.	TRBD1	TGTGCCAGTAGTTCTCATACAGGGGAGAACACTGAAGCTTTCTTT	CASSSHTGENTEAFF
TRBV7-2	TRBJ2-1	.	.	TGTGCCAGCAGCGAACTCCTAGCCGAGCAGTTCTTC	CASSELLAEQFF
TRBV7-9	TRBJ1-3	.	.	TGTGCCAGCAGGGCTGACACCTTCTCTGGAAACACCATATATTTT	CASRADTFSGNTIYF
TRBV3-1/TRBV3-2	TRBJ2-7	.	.	TGTGCCAGCAGCCAAGCAGGGTACGAGCAGTACTTC	CASSQAGYEQYF
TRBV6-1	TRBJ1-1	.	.	TGTGCCAGCAGTGACAGGGTGAGCACTGAAGCTTTCTTT	CASSDRVSTEAFF
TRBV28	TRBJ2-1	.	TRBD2	TGTGCCAGCAGTTCCCCGGGACTAGCGGGCAATGAGCAGTTCTTC	CASSSPGLAGNEQFF
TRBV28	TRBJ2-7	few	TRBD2	TGTGCCAGCAGGGGTACTAGCGGGTCATCCTACGAGCAGTACTTC	CASRGTSGSSYEQYF
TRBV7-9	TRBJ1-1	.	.	TGTGCCAGCAGCTTGACAGACGCTGAAGCTTTCTTT	CASSLTDAEAFF
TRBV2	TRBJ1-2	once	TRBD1	TGTGCCAGCAGGATAAACAGGGGAGAGGACTATGGCTACACCTTC	CASRINRGEDYGYTF
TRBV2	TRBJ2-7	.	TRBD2	TGTGCCAGCCTTTTTGCTAGCGGTCAAAGGGAGCAGTACTTC	CASLFASGQREQYF
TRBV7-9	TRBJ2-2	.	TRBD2	TGTGCCAGCAGCGGGACTACCAACACCGGGGAGCTGTTTTTT	CASSGTTNTGELFF